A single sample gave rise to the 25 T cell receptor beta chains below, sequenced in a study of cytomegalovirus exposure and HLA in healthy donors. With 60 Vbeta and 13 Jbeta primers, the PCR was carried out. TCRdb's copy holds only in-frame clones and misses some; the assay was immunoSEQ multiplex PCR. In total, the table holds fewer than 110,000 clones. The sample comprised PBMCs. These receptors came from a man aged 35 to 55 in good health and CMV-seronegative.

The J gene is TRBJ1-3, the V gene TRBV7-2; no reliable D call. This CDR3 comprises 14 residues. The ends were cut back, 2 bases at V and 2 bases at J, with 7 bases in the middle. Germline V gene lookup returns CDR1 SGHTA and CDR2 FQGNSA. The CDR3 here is CASSLSSPGNTIYF. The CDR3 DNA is TGTGCCAGCAGCTTATCAAGCCCTGGAAACACCATATATTTT.

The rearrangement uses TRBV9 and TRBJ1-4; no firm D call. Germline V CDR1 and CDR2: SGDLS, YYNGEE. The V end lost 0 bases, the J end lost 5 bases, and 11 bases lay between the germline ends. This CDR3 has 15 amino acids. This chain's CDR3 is CASSVGQVENEKLFF. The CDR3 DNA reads TGTGCCAGCAGCGTAGGCCAGGTAGAGAATGAAAAACTGTTTTTT.

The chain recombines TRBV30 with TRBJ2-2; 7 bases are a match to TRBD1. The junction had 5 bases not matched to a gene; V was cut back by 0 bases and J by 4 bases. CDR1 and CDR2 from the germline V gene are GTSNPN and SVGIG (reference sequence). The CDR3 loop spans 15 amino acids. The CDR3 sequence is CAWSVFGTATGELFF. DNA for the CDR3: TGTGCCTGGAGTGTATTTGGGACAGCCACCGGGGAGCTGTTTTTT.

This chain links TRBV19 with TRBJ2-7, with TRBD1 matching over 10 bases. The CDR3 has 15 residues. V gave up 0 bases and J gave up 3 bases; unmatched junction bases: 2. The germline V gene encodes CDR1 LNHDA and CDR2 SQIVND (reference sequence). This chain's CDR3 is CASSIDGQGDYEQYF. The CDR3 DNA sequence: TGTGCCAGTAGTATAGACGGACAGGGGGACTACGAGCAGTACTTC.

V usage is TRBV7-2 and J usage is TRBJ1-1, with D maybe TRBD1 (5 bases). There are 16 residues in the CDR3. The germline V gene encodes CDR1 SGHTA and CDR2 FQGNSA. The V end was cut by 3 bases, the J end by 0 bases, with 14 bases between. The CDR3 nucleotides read TGTGCCAGCAGCTTCGGATCAGGGCTTTTGAACACTGAAGCTTTCTTT. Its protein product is CASSFGSGLLNTEAFF.

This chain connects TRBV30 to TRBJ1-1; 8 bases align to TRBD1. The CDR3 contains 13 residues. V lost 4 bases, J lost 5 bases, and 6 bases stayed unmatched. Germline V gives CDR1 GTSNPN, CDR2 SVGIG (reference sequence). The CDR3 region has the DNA TGTGCCTGGATTGGACAGGGTGGTACTGAAGCTTTCTTT. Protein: CAWIGQGGTEAFF.

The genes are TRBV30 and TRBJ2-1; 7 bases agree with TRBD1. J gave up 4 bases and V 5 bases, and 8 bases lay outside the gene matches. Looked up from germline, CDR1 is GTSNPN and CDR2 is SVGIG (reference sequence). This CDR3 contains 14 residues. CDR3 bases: TGTGCCTGGCACAGACAGGGTGGATACAATGAGCAGTTCTTC. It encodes CAWHRQGGYNEQFF.

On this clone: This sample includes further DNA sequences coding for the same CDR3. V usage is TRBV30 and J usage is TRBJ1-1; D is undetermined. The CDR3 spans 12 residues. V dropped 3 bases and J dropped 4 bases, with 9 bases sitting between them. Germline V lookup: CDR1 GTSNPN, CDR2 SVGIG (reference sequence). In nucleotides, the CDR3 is TGTGCCTGGAGAGACCGGGTCACTGAAGCTTTCTTT. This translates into CAWRDRVTEAFF.

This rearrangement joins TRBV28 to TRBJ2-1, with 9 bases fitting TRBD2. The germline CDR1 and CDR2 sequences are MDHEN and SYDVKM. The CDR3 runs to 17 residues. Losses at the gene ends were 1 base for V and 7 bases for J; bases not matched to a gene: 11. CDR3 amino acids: CASSLYYSGRSVNEQFF. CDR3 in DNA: TGTGCCAGCAGTTTATACTATAGCGGGAGATCGGTAAATGAGCAGTTCTTC.

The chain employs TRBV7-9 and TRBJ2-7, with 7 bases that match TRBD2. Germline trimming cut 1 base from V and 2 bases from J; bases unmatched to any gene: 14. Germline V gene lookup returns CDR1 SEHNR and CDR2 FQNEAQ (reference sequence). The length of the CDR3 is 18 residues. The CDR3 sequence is CASSLGEGLRDSTYEQYF. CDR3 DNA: TGTGCCAGCAGCTTAGGGGAGGGTCTGCGGGATAGCACCTACGAGCAGTACTTC.

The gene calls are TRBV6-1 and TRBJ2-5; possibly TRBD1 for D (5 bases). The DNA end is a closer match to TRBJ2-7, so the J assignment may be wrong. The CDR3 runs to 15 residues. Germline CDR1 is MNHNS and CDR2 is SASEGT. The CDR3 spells CASGAVTVSLYEQYF. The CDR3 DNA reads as TGTGCCAGCGGGGCCGTAACAGTTTCCCTCTACGAGCAGTACTTC.

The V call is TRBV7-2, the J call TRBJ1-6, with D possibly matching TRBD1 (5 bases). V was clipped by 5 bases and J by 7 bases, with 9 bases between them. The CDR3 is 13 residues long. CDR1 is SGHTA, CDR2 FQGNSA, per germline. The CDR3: CASSIRQNSPLHF. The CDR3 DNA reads TGTGCCAGCAGCATACGACAGAATTCACCCCTCCACTTT.

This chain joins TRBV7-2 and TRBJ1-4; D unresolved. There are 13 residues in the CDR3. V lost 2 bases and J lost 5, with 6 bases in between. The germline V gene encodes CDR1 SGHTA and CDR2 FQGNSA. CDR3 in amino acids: CASSLPGNEKLFF. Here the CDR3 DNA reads TGTGCCAGCAGCTTACCCGGGAATGAAAAACTGTTTTTT.

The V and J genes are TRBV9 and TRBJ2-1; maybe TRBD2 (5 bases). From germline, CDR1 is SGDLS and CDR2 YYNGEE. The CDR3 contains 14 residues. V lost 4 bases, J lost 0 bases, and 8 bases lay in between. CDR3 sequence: CASSRESSYNEQFF. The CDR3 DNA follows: TGTGCCAGCAGCAGGGAGAGCTCCTACAATGAGCAGTTCTTC.

CDR3 residues: CASLSGRGDGELFF. For the CDR3, the DNA is TGTGCCAGTCTCAGCGGGAGAGGCGACGGGGAGCTGTTTTTT. V is TRBV19 and J is TRBJ2-2; 8 positions agree with TRBD2. The junction had 9 bases not matched to a gene; V was cut back by 8 bases and J by 7 bases. The germline V gene encodes CDR1 LNHDA and CDR2 SQIVND (reference sequence). This CDR3 has 14 amino acids.

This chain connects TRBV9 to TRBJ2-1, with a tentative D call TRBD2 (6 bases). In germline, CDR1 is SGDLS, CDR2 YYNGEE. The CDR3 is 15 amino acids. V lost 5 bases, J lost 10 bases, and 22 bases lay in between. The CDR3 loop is CASSQDDRRSGEQFF. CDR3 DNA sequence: TGTGCCAGCAGTCAGGACGACCGCCGGAGCGGGGAGCAGTTCTTC.

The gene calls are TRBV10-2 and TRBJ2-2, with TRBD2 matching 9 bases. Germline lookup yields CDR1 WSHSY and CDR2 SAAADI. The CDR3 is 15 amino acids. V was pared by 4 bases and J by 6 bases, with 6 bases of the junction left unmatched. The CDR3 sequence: CASSVISGSSGELFF. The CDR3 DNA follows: TGCGCCAGCAGTGTCATTAGCGGGAGTTCCGGGGAGCTGTTTTTT.

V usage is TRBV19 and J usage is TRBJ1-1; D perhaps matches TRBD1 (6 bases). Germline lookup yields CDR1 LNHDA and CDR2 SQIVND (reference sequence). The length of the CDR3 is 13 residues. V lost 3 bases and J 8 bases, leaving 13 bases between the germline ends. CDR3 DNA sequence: TGTGCCAGTAGTATGGTGGGGGCTGCCGAAGCTTTCTTT. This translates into CASSMVGAAEAFF.

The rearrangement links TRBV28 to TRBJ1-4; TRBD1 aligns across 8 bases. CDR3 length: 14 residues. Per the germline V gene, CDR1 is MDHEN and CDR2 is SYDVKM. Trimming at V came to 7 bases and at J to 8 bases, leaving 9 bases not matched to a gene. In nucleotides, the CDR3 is TGTGCCAGCACCCGGGGGGACAGGCAGGAAAAACTGTTTTTT. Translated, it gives CASTRGDRQEKLFF.

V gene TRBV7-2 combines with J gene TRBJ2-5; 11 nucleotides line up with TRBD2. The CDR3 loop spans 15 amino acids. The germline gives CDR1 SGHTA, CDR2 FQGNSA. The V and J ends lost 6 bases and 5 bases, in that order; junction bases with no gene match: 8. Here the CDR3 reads CASSNSGGAWETQYF. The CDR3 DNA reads TGTGCCAGCAGTAATAGCGGGGGGGCATGGGAGACCCAGTACTTC.

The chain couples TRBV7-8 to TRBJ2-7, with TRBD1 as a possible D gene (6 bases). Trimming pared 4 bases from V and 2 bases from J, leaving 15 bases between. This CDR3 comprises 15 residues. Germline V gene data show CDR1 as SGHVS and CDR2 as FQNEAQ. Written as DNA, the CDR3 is TGTGCCAGCAGCTCCCGACAGGACTTCACCTACGAGCAGTACTTC. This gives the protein CASSSRQDFTYEQYF.

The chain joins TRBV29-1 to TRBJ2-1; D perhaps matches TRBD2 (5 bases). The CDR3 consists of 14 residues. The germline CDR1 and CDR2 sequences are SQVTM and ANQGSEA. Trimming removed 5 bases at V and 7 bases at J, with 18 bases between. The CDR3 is CSVRGFVGRNEQFF. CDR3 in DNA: TGCAGCGTTAGAGGGTTTGTGGGTAGAAATGAGCAGTTCTTC.

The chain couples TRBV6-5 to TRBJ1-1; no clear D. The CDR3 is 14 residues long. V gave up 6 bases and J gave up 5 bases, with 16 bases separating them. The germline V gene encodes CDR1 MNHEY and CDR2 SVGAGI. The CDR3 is CASRPRAAGTEAFF. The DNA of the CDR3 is TGTGCCAGCAGACCTCGGGCAGCGGGGACTGAAGCTTTCTTT.

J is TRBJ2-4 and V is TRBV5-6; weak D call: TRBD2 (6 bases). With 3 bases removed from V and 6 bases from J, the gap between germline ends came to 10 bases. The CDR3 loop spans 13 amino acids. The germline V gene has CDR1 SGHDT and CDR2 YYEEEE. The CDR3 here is CASSSGTSNIQYF. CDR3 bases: TGTGCCAGCAGCTCCGGGACTTCAAACATTCAGTACTTC.

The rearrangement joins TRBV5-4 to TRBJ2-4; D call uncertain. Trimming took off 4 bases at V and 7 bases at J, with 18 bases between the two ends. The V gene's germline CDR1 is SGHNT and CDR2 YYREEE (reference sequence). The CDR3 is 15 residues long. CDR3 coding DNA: TGTGCCAGCAGCCAAGACACATCGATTGGGAACATTCAGTACTTC. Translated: CASSQDTSIGNIQYF. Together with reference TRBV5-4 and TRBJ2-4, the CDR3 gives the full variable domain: ETGVTQSPTHLIKTRGQQVTLRCSSQSGHNTVSWYQQALGQGPQFIFQYYREEENGRGNFPPRFSGLQFPNYSSELNVNALELDDSALYLCASSQDTSIGNIQYFGAGTRLSVL.